The subject of this entry is one TCR beta chain. This clone's antigen is unknown. No qualities accompany the bases; no much larger clone lies one base away. For TCRbeta CDR3 sequencing, genomic DNA from the sorted cells was extracted using the QIAGEN DNeasy Blood and Tissue Kit. High-throughput TCRbeta CDR3 sequencing, including PCR amplification with bias correction and internal controls, was performed commercially through immunoSEQ. Processing in the source paper ran as follows. Unique productive TCRbeta sequences were defined by CDR3 nucleotide sequence when primers matched and otherwise by CDR3 amino acid sequence together with Vbeta and Jbeta genes. To correct sorting error, sequences shared between sorted populations at a frequency ratio of 2:1 or less were removed; the rest were assigned to the higher population. Sequences were defined as donor-reactive when expanded at least 5-fold in CFSE-low cells versus unstimulated cells and present at a frequency of at least 0.01% in CFSE-low cells. Repertoire divergence was quantified by Jensen-Shannon divergence calculated from the top 100 TCRbeta sequences ranked by frequency. For any sample with multiple sequencing runs, sorting error was corrected in each run separately before the runs were pooled. The table was pulled from immuneACCESS by TCRdb, which kept in-frame rearrangements only. Such tables lose some clones; where checked, under half of the loss comes from unresolved V genes, and the rest has no known cause. V, J and clone size are those of that table, while D and trimming were read from the DNA. This sample comprises some 65,000 clones, roughly 89% of them detected only once. The ten largest account for more than 4% of the sample.

The sample belongs to a study of Tregs in tolerant kidney transplant recipients (dated by TCRdb to the late 2010s). Concerning the study at large: TCRbeta sequencing was used in the study to identify donor-specific regulatory T cells before combined kidney and bone marrow transplantation, and the identified cells were then tracked after transplant. TCRbeta repertoire sequencing was used in a few healthy controls to compare several ways of expanding Tregs specific for an allogeneic donor.

Unstimulated Tregs (CD4+CD25+CD127-), CD4+ non-Tregs (CD4+CD25-), CD4 and CD8 cells were FACS-sorted from thawed PBMCs. Healthy control blood was obtained either as purchased buffy coats or from healthy volunteers. Healthy control blood was processed to PBMCs with a Ficoll density gradient and then cryopreserved, whereas patient PBMCs were collected both before and after transplant. There are 17 amino acids in the CDR3, from cysteine to phenylalanine inclusive. The read is trimmed to its CDR3 DNA, 51 bases read in frame from base 1. Based on the germline V gene, the CDR1 and CDR2 sequences are KGHSH and LQKENI. V is pared back by 6 bases and J by 7 bases, with 26 bases lying between the germline termini. Overall study results and their limits: Biological reproducibility was not examined directly, but technical replication error appeared to be minimal. The most biologically relevant and donor-specific TCRbeta repertoire appeared to be identified by expanding Tregs with activated donor B cells. Because the study included only a small number of patients, the results must be confirmed in larger populations and under other immunosuppression protocols.

This receptor was identified in a human donor in good health. The sequenced material came from CD4+ T cells from blood. The rearrangement combines TRBV18 with TRBJ2-3; there is no confident call for the D gene. The sequenced DNA is TGTGCCAGCTCCCAACCCTCGGGCTCGCTGACGGGTAATACGCAGTATTTT. Its product reads: CASSQPSGSLTGNTQYF.